This entry lists 27 T cell receptor beta chains sequenced from one sample in a study of prognosis after radiotherapy for stage I lung cancer. Amplification of the TCR beta CDR3 (from genomic DNA) was done by two-round multiplex PCR. Gene-specific primers for each TRBV and TRBJ gene drove first-round PCR. Each CDR3 protein gets one entry after TCRdb re-called the multiplex PCR reads with MiXCR. The sample carries 20,000 to 30,000 distinct CDR3 sequences, about 37% recorded once. The sample in question was PBMCs, obtained before or after stereotactic body radiation therapy (not recorded which). Receptors originate from a donor aged 50 or older with non-small cell lung cancer.

V is TRBV5-1 and J is TRBJ1-3; D not resolved. The CDR3 has 14 residues. V was cut by 2 bases and J by 2 bases, with 8 bases left in between. CDR1 SGHRS and CDR2 YFSETQ come from the germline V gene. DNA of the CDR3: TGCGCCAGCAGCTTATCCGGGGCTGGAAACACCATATATTTT. Protein product: CASSLSGAGNTIYF.

This clonotype was recorded at least ten times. The CDR3 DNA is TGTGCCAGTAGTGTACAGGGTGAAGCTTTCTTT. This sequence encodes CASSVQGEAFF. The V gene is TRBV19, the J gene TRBJ1-1; D possibly corresponds to TRBD1 (6 bases). CDR1 is LNHDA and CDR2 is SQIVND in the germline V gene (reference sequence). The CDR3 length is 11 residues. Trimming pared 5 bases from V and 7 bases from J, leaving 8 bases between.

Ten or more counts support this clonotype. This rearrangement joins TRBV6-5 to TRBJ2-7; unclear D gene. Germline CDR1 reads MNHEY; CDR2 reads SVGAGI. Trimming removed 1 base from V and 0 bases from J, with 10 bases in between. CDR3 length equals 15 residues. CDR3 DNA sequence: TGTGCCAGCAGTTACTTTACGGCCGGCTCCTACGAGCAGTACTTC. Translated: CASSYFTAGSYEQYF.

The CDR3 loop reads CASSLEGSETQYF. CDR3 sequence (DNA): TGTGCCAGCAGTTTGGAGGGATCAGAGACCCAGTACTTC. The V and J genes are TRBV12-3 or TRBV12-4 and TRBJ2-5; D perhaps matches TRBD2 (6 bases). The CDR3 covers 13 residues. Trimming removed 3 bases from V and 4 bases from J, with 9 bases in between.

The rearrangement uses TRBV5-1 and TRBJ2-7, with TRBD1 identical over 10 bases. The CDR3 spans 15 residues. Trimming took 3 bases from V and 3 from J; bases not matched to a gene: 6. From germline, CDR1 is SGHRS and CDR2 YFSETQ. In DNA, the CDR3 is TGCGCCAGCAGCTCGGGACGGACAGGGGGCTACGAGCAGTACTTC. Protein: CASSSGRTGGYEQYF.

To note about this clonotype: With a much larger clone just one base away, this may be a read error. This chain links TRBV20-1 with TRBJ1-1; D uncertain. There are 14 residues in the CDR3. CDR1 is DFQATT, CDR2 SNEGSKA, per germline (reference sequence). The CDR3: CSANRGRDGTQAFF. The CDR3 region has the DNA TGCAGTGCTAACCGAGGTAGGGATGGCACTCAAGCTTTCTTT.

This clonotype was detected ten times or more. The chain joins TRBV5-6 to TRBJ2-7, with D maybe TRBD1 (6 bases). The CDR3 totals 14 residues. The V and J ends lost 0 bases and 4 bases respectively, with 11 bases between them. CDR1 is SGHDT, CDR2 YYEEEE, per germline. The chain's CDR3 is CASSLAGDGYEQYF. CDR3 nucleotides: TGTGCCAGCAGCTTGGCAGGGGATGGTTACGAGCAGTACTTC.

The table lists this clonotype with many counts. V and J are TRBV4-1 and TRBJ1-4, with D perhaps TRBD1 (5 bases). Trimming cost V 2 bases and J 4 bases, with 8 bases left between them. CDR1 is MGHRA, CDR2 YSYEKL, per germline. CDR3 length equals 14 residues. The DNA for the CDR3 is TGCGCCAGCAGCCAACCAGGGTATAATGAAAAACTGTTTTTT. Encoded protein: CASSQPGYNEKLFF.

This clonotype was found once. The V and J genes are TRBV12-3 or TRBV12-4 and TRBJ2-1; D gene uncertain. This CDR3 is built from 13 residues. V lost 3 bases and J lost 2, with 5 bases in between. The CDR3, as DNA: TGTGCCAGCAGTTTTAGGACCTACAATGAGCAGTTCTTC. This codes for CASSFRTYNEQFF.

The chain recombines TRBV6-1 with TRBJ2-7; D is possibly TRBD2 (5 bases). The CDR3 has 14 amino acids. V was clipped by 2 bases and J by 4 bases, with 12 bases between them. Germline V CDR1 and CDR2: MNHNS, SASEGT. CDR3 DNA sequence: TGTGCCAGCAGTGAATTTCCCGGCGGGTACGAGCAGTACTTC. The encoded protein is CASSEFPGGYEQYF.

This clonotype was detected many times. This chain uses TRBV11-2 with TRBJ2-1, with 8 bases matching TRBD2. The CDR3 has 16 residues. V dropped 4 bases and J dropped 4; count of bases not matched to a gene: 9. Germline CDR1 and CDR2: SGHAT and FQNNGV. The CDR3 bases are TGTGCCAGCAGCTCCGGGGGGGGAGGGCGTTACAATGAGCAGTTCTTC. Its protein product is CASSSGGGGRYNEQFF.

This clonotype was seen at least ten times. This chain connects TRBV9 to TRBJ2-1; D remains ambiguous. This CDR3 comprises 14 residues. Trimming took off 0 bases at V and 5 bases at J, with 9 bases between the two ends. CDR1 SGDLS and CDR2 YYNGEE come from the germline V gene. CDR3 region: CASSVVPGDNEQFF. The DNA for the CDR3 is TGTGCCAGCAGCGTAGTCCCCGGTGACAATGAGCAGTTCTTC.

This clonotype was observed many times. The chain has TRBV5-1 and TRBJ2-1, with D possibly being TRBD2 (7 bases). The CDR3 runs 15 residues. The V and J ends lost 1 base and 7 bases respectively, with 15 bases between them. The germline V gene encodes CDR1 SGHRS and CDR2 YFSETQ. Written as DNA, the CDR3 is TGCGCCAGCAGCTTGAGGGGGGGCAGGAAGAATGAGCAGTTCTTC. It encodes CASSLRGGRKNEQFF. The whole variable domain, remainder taken from reference TRBV5-1 and TRBJ2-1, is KAGVTQTPRYLIKTRGQQVTLSCSPISGHRSVSWYQQTPGQGLQFLFEYFSETQRNKGNFPGRFSGRQFSNSRSEMNVSTLELGDSALYLCASSLRGGRKNEQFFGPGTRLTVL.

This clonotype was observed at least ten times. The chain uses TRBV19 and TRBJ2-7, with a possible D match to TRBD2 (5 bases). The V end lost 1 base, the J end lost 1 base, and 8 bases lay between the germline ends. The CDR3 runs to 14 residues. Germline V gives CDR1 LNHDA, CDR2 SQIVND (reference sequence). CDR3 sequence (DNA): TGTGCCAGTAGTATAGTAAGCGGTTCCTACGAGCAGTACTTC. Amino acid sequence: CASSIVSGSYEQYF.

This clonotype was counted many times. V gene TRBV6-1 combines with J gene TRBJ2-1, with 14 bases matching TRBD2. The V segment lost 7 bases and the J segment 6 bases; nucleotides outside the gene matches: 8. Germline CDR1 and CDR2: MNHNS and SASEGT. The CDR3 contains 16 residues. The CDR3 sequence: CASIKTGTSGGNEQFF. CDR3 coding DNA: TGTGCCAGCATCAAAACCGGGACTAGCGGGGGCAATGAGCAGTTCTTC.

This clonotype has a count of ten or more. The chain has TRBV6-4 and TRBJ2-2; D is perhaps TRBD1 or TRBD2 (5 bases each). Per the germline V gene, CDR1 is MRHNA and CDR2 is SNTAGT. The V and J ends lost 8 bases and 2 bases respectively, with 9 bases between them. The CDR3 extends over 13 amino acids. The chain's CDR3 is CASVGVNTGELFF. DNA for the CDR3: TGTGCCAGCGTGGGGGTTAACACCGGGGAGCTGTTTTTT.

Regarding this clonotype: An end of the junction does not agree with germline; a read error may underlie this. The chain carries TRBV19 and TRBJ2-1; D gene ambiguous. Germline-derived CDR1 and CDR2 are LNHDA and SQIVND (reference sequence). The CDR3 totals 15 residues. CDR3 coding DNA: TGTGCCAGTAGTGTCGGTCCCCTCTCCTACGATGAGCAGTTCTTC. As protein: CASSVGPLSYDEQFF.

The rearrangement joins TRBV6-2 or TRBV6-3 to TRBJ2-3, with D maybe TRBD2 (6 bases). V was pared by 5 bases and J by 3 bases, with 18 bases between. There are 16 residues in the CDR3. Germline V gives CDR1 MNHEY, CDR2 SVGEGT. CDR3 DNA sequence: TGTGCCAGCAGTGAAGAGGGAGGCACGGGTACAGATACGCAGTATTTT. Translating gives CASSEEGGTGTDTQYF.

This clonotype was observed many times. The rearrangement links TRBV29-1 to TRBJ2-3; D is possibly TRBD2 (6 bases). V lost 7 bases and J lost 2, with 16 bases in between. The CDR3 consists of 14 residues. Germline CDR1 is SQVTM and CDR2 is ANQGSEA. The CDR3, as DNA: TGCAGCGCTACTCTCGGGACTTACACAGATACGCAGTATTTT. Its protein is CSATLGTYTDTQYF.

This clonotype was counted many times. This sequence joins TRBV11-3 and TRBJ1-1; TRBD1 might be the D (6 bases). Per germline, CDR1 SGHNT and CDR2 YENEEA. The CDR3 runs to 14 residues. With 5 bases removed from V and 1 base from J, the gap between germline ends came to 11 bases. The CDR3 coding sequence is TGTGCCAGCAGCCCGAGGACAGCGAACACTGAAGCTTTCTTT. Its translation: CASSPRTANTEAFF. Full variable domain (rest looked up from reference TRBV11-3 and TRBJ1-1): EAGVVQSPRYKIIEKKQPVAFWCNPISGHNTLYWYLQNLGQGPELLIRYENEEAVDDSQLPKDRFSAERLKGVDSTLKIQPAELGDSAVYLCASSPRTANTEAFFGQGTRLTVV.

This clonotype appeared many times. The V and J genes are TRBV6-2 or TRBV6-3 and TRBJ1-4; a possible D gene is TRBD1 (5 bases). Germline loops: CDR1 MNHEY, CDR2 SVGEGT. V was trimmed by 2 bases and J by 8 bases, leaving 15 bases between them. The CDR3 sequence is 15 residues long. The CDR3 DNA sequence: TGTGCCAGCAGTTACGCGTGGGACCAGGCGGAAAAACTGTTTTTT. It yields the protein CASSYAWDQAEKLFF.

V gene TRBV9 combines with J gene TRBJ2-3; no clear D gene. Trimming stripped 3 bases from V and 1 base from J, with 15 bases between. Germline loops: CDR1 SGDLS, CDR2 YYNGEE. There are 16 residues in the CDR3. Here the CDR3 DNA reads TGTGCCAGCAGCGATACCCCGGCAACGCGCACAGATACGCAGTATTTT. It encodes CASSDTPATRTDTQYF.

This clonotype was seen repeatedly, ten times or more. This chain joins TRBV5-5 and TRBJ1-1; D unresolved. Trimming took off 2 bases at V and 6 bases at J, with 8 bases between the two ends. Germline lookup yields CDR1 SGHKS and CDR2 YYEKEE (reference sequence). The CDR3 runs 12 residues. CDR3 amino acids: CASSFGAAEAFF. CDR3 bases: TGTGCCAGCAGCTTTGGAGCCGCTGAAGCTTTCTTT.

The table lists this clonotype with many counts. The V call is TRBV19, the J call TRBJ1-2, with D perhaps TRBD1 (6 bases). Germline loops: CDR1 LNHDA, CDR2 SQIVND (reference sequence). The germline V and J ends were trimmed by 1 base and 5 bases, with 11 bases remaining between them. This CDR3 is built from 14 residues. Here the CDR3 reads CASSIVQGGYGYTF. The CDR3 bases are TGTGCCAGTAGTATAGTACAGGGTGGTTATGGCTACACCTTC.

Details on this clonotype: This may stem from a read error, because a much larger clone lies one nucleotide away. V is TRBV19 and J is TRBJ2-1; D unclear. This CDR3 region has 15 residues. CDR1 and CDR2 (germline): LNHDA, SQIVND (reference sequence). Written as DNA, the CDR3 is TGTGTCAGTAGTGTCGGGCCCCTCTCCTACAATGAGCAGTTCTTC. Protein: CVSSVGPLSYNEQFF.

Ten or more counts support this clonotype. V usage is TRBV20-1 and J usage is TRBJ1-5; D is ambiguous. Trimming pared 6 bases from V and 0 bases from J, leaving 9 bases between. The CDR3 is 13 residues long. Germline values: CDR1 DFQATT, CDR2 SNEGSKA (reference sequence). The chain's CDR3 is CSAVRNSNQPQHF. CDR3 DNA: TGCAGTGCCGTCAGAAATAGCAATCAGCCCCAGCATTTT.

This clonotype has a single count. The chain joins TRBV5-1 to TRBJ2-7, with a possible D match to TRBD2 (6 bases). Per the germline V gene, CDR1 is SGHRS and CDR2 is YFSETQ. This CDR3 is 14 amino acids long. V was trimmed by 5 bases and J by 3 bases, leaving 15 bases between them. CDR3 residues: CASRLEGSLYEQYF. Here the CDR3 DNA reads TGCGCCAGCAGACTGGAGGGTAGCCTCTACGAGCAGTACTTC.